The present T cell receptor (beta chain) was sequenced within a study of blood T cells in healthy people across ages. V was shortened by 3 bases and J by 0 bases, with 8 bases between the two germline ends. CDR1 is KGHDR, CDR2 SFDVKD, per germline. The CDR3 sequence is 15 residues long. With respect to this clonotype: As yet, its antigen is unknown.

Donors ranged from roughly 6 to 90 years old and were healthy Caucasians in Russia. Each donor supplied around 9.6 milliliters of peripheral blood. Samples each yielded at least 5 micrograms of total RNA. Study observations and caveats: Naive T cell percentage showed a strong correlation with TCR beta diversity.

Then a second PCR, running about 7 to 11 cycles, was carried out with a sample-barcoded 5' primer and a J-beta primer mix. MiXCR was run by TCRdb on the 5' RACE reads, yielding one entry per CDR3 protein. The sample lists 890,000 or so distinct CDR3 sequences; 60% to 80% were seen once. Sequenced: blood. The chain carries TRBV24-1 and TRBJ2-1; D remains ambiguous. The receptor was isolated from a man aged 25-40 years in good health. CDR3 loop: CATSDPGSSYNEQFF. The CDR3, as DNA: TGTGCCACCAGTGATCCAGGAAGCTCCTACAATGAGCAGTTCTTC.